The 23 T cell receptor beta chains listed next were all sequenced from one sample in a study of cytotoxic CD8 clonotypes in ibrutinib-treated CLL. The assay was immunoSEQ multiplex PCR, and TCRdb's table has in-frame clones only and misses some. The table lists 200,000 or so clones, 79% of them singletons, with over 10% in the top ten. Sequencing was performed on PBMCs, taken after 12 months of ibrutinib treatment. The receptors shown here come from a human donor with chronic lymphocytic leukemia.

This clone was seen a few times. The CDR3 sequence is CAWSVQGTSNIQYF. CDR3 sequence (DNA): TGTGCCTGGAGTGTACAGGGTACCAGTAACATTCAGTACTTC. This chain connects TRBV30 to TRBJ2-4; D might be TRBD1 (6 bases). The CDR3 is made up of 14 amino acids. The germline V gene has CDR1 GTSNPN and CDR2 SVGIG (reference sequence). V was shortened by 0 bases and J by 7 bases, with 13 bases between the two germline ends.

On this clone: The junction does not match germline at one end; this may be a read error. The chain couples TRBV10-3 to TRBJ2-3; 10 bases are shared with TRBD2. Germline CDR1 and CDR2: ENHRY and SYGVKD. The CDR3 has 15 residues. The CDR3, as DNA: TGTGCCAGCAGTGATCTAGCGGGGGGCACAGATACGCAGTATTTT. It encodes CASSDLAGGTDTQYF.

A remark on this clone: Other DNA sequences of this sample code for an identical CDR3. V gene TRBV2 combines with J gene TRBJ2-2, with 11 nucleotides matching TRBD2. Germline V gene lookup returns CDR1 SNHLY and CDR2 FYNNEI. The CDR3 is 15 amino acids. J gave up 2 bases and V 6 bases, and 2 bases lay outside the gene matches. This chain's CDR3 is CASRGLAANTGELFF. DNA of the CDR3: TGTGCCAGCAGGGGACTAGCGGCAAACACCGGGGAGCTGTTTTTT.

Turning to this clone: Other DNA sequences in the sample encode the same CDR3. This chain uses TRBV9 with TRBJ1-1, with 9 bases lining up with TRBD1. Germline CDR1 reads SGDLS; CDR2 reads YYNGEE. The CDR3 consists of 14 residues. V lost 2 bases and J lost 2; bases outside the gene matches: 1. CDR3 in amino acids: CASSVGQGNTEAFF. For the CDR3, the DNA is TGTGCCAGCAGCGTGGGACAGGGCAACACTGAAGCTTTCTTT.

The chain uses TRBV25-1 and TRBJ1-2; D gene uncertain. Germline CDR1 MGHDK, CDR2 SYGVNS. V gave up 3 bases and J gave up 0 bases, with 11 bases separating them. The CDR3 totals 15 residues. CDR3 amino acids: CASSDPILTNYGYTF. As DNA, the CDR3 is TGTGCCAGCAGTGATCCCATCCTGACTAACTATGGCTACACCTTC.

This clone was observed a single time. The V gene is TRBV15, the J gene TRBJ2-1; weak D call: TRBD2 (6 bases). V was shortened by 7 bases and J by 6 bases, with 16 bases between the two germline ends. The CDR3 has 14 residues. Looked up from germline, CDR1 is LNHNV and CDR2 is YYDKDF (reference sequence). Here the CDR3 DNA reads TGTGCCACCATCCACTTAGGGAGGACCAATGAGCAGTTCTTC. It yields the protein CATIHLGRTNEQFF. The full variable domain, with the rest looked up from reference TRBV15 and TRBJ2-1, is DAMVIQNPRYQVTQFGKPVTLSCSQTLNHNVMYWYQQKSSQAPKLLFHYYDKDFNNEADTPDNFQSRRPNTSFCFLDIRSPGLGDTAMYLCATIHLGRTNEQFFGPGTRLTVL.

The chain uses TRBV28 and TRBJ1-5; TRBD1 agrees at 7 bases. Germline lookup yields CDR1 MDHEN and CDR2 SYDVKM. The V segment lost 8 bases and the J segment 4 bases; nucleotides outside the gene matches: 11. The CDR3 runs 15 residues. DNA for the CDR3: TGTGCCAGCCGCATGGGAGGGACAGAAAATCAGCCCCAGCATTTT. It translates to CASRMGGTENQPQHF.

DNA for the CDR3: TGTGCCAGCAGGGTTGGTAGCGAGCAAGAGACCCAGTACTTC. It specifies CASRVGSEQETQYF. This rearrangement joins TRBV2 to TRBJ2-5; TRBD2 might be the D (5 bases). This CDR3 has 14 amino acids. Looked up from germline, CDR1 is SNHLY and CDR2 is FYNNEI. V shed 6 bases and J shed 2 bases, with 13 bases lying between them.

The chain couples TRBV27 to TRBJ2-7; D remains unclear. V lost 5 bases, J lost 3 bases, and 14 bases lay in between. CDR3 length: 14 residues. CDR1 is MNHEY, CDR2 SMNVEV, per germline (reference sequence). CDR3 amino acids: CASSPTGFLYEQYF. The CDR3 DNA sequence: TGTGCCAGCAGTCCGACTGGTTTTCTCTACGAGCAGTACTTC.

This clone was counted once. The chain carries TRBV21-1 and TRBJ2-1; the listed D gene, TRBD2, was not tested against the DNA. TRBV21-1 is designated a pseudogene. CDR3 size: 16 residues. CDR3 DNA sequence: TGTGCCAGCAGCAAAGGGACTAGCGGGATCTTTCATGAGCAGTTCTTC. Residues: CASSKGTSGIFHEQFF.

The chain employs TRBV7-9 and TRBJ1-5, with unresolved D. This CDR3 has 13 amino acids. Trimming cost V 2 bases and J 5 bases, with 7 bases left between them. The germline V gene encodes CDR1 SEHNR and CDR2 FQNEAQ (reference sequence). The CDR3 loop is CASSLLSDQPQHF. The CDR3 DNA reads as TGTGCCAGCAGCTTATTAAGTGATCAGCCCCAGCATTTT.

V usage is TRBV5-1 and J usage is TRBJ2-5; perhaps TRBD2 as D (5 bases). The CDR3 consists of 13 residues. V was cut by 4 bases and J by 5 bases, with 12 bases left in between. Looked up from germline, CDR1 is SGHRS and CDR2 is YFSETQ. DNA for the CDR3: TGCGCCAGCAGCCCGGAGGTGCAGGAGACCCAGTACTTC. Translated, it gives CASSPEVQETQYF.

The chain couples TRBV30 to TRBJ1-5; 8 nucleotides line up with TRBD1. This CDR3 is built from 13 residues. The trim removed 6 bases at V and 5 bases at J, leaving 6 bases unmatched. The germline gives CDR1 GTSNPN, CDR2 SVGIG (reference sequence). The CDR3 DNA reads TGTGCCTGTGGTGGACAGGGACATCAGCCCCAGCATTTT. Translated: CACGGQGHQPQHF. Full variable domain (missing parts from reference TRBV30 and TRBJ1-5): SQTIHQWPATLVQPVGSPLSLECTVEGTSNPNLYWYRQAAGRGLQLLFYSVGIGQISSEVPQNLSASRPQDRQFILSSKKLLLSDSGFYLCACGGQGHQPQHFGDGTRLSIL.

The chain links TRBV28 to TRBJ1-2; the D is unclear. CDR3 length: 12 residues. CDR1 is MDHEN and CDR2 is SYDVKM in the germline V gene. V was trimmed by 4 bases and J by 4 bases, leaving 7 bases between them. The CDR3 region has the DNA TGTGCCAGCAGTTCACGCACCTATGGCTACACCTTC. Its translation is CASSSRTYGYTF.

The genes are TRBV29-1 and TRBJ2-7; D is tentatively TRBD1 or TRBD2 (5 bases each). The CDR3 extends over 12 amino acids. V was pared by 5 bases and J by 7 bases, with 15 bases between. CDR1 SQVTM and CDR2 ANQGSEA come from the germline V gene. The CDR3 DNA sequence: TGCAGCGTTAGGGGTGCGAGGGGAGAGCAGTACTTC. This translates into CSVRGARGEQYF.

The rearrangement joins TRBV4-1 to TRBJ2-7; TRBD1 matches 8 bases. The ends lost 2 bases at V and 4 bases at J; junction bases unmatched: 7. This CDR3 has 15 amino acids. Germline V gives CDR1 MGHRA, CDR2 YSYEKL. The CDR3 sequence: CASSQQQGEIYEQYF. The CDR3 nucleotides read TGCGCCAGCAGCCAACAACAGGGGGAAATATACGAGCAGTACTTC.

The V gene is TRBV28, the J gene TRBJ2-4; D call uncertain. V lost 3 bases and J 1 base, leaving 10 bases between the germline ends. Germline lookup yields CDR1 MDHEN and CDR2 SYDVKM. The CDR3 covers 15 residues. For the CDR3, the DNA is TGTGCCAGCAGTTTCCCTAGTAGGGCCAAAAACATTCAGTACTTC. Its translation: CASSFPSRAKNIQYF.

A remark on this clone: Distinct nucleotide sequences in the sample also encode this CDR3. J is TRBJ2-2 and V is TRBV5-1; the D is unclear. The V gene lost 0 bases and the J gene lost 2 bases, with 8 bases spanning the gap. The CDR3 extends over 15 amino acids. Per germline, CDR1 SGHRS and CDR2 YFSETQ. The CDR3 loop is CASSLAVGNTGELFF. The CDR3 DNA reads TGCGCCAGCAGCTTGGCAGTGGGAAACACCGGGGAGCTGTTTTTT.

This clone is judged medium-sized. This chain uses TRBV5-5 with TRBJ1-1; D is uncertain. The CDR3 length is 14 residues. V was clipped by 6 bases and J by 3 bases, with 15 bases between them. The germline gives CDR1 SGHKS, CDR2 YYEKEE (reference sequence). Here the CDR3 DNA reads TGTGCCAGCACCCGGGCTCCTGGGCACACTGAAGCTTTCTTT. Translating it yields CASTRAPGHTEAFF.

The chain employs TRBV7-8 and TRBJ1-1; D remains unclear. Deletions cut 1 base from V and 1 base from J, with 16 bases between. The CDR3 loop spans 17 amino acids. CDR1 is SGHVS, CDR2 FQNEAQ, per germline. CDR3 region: CASSLEFIVAANTEAFF. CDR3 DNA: TGTGCCAGCAGCTTAGAATTTATTGTCGCCGCGAACACTGAAGCTTTCTTT.

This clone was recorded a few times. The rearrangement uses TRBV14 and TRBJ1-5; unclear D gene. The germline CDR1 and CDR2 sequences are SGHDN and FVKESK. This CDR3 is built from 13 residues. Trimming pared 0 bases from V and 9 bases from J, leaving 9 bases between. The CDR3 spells CASSQDPRMPQHF. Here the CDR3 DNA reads TGTGCCAGCAGCCAAGATCCCAGGATGCCCCAGCATTTT.

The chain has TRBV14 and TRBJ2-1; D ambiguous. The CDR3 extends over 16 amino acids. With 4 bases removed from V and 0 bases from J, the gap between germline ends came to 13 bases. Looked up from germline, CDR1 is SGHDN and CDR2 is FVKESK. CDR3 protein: CASSPISTLSYNEQFF. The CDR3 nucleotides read TGTGCCAGCAGCCCTATCTCCACCCTCTCCTACAATGAGCAGTTCTTC.

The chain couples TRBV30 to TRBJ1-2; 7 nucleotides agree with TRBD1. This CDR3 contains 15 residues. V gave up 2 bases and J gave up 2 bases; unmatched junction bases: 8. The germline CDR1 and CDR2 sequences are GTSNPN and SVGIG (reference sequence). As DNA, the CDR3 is TGTGCCTGGAGTTTTCGGACAGGCTGGAACTATGGCTACACCTTC. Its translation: CAWSFRTGWNYGYTF.